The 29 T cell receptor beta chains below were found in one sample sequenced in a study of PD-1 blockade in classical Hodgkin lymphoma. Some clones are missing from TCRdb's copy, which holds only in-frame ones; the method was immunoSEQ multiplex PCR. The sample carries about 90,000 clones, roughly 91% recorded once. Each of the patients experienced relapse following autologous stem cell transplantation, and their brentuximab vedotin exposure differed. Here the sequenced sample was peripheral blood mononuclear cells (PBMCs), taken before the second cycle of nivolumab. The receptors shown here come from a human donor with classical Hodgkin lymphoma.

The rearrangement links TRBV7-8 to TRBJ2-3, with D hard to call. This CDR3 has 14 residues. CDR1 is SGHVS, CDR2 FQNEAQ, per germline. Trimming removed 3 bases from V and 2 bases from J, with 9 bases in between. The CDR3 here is CASSLSLYTDTQYF. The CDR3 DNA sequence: TGTGCCAGCAGCTTGTCTCTGTACACAGATACGCAGTATTTT.

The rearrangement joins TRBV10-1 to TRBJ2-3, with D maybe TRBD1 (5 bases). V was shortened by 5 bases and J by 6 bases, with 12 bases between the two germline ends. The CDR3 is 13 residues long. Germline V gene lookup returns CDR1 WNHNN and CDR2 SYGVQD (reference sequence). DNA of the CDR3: TGCGCCAGCAGTCAGGGCCTCGGCGATACGCAGTATTTT. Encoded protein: CASSQGLGDTQYF.

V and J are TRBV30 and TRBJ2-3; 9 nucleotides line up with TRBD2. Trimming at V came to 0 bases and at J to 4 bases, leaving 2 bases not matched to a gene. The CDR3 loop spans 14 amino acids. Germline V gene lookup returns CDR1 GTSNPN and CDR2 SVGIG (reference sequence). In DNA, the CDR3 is TGTGCCTGGAGTGTCGCGGGGGGGGCAGATACGCAGTATTTT. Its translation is CAWSVAGGADTQYF.

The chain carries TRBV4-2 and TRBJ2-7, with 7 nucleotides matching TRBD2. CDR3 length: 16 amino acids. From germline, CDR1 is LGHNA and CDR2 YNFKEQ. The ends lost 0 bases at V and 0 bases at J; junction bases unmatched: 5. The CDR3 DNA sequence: TGTGCCAGCAGCCAAGATGAGGCTAGCGGCTCCTACGAGCAGTACTTC. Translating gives CASSQDEASGSYEQYF.

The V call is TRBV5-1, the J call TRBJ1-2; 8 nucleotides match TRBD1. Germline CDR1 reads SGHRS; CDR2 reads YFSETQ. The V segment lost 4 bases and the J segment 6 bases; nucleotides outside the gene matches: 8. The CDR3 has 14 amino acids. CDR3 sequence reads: CASSLGQAFDGYTF. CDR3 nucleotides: TGCGCCAGCAGCCTGGGACAGGCCTTCGATGGCTACACCTTC.

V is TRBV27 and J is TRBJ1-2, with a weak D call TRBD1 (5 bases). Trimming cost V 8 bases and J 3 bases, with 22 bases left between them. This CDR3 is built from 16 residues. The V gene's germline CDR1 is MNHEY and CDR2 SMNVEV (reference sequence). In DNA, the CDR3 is TGTGCCAGCTCGACTAACGTGAAAAGGGGCGACTATGGCTACACCTTC. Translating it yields CASSTNVKRGDYGYTF.

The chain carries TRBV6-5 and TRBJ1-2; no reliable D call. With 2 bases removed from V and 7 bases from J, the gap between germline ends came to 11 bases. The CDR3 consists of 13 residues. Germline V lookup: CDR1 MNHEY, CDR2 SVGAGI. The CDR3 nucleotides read TGTGCCAGCAGTTACGCCCCTGTGGGTGGCTACACCTTC. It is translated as CASSYAPVGGYTF.

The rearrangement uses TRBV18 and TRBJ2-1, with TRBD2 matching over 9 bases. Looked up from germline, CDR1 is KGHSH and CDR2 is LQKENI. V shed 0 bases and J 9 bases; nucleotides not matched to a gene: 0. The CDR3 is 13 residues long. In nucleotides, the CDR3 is TGTGCCAGCTCACCACCGGGACTAGCTGAGCAGTTCTTC. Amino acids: CASSPPGLAEQFF.

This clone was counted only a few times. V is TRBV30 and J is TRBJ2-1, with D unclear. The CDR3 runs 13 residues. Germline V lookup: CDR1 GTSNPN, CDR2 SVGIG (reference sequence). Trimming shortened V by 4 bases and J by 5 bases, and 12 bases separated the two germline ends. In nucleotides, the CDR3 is TGTGCCTGGATAAGGATGAGGAACAATGAGCAGTTCTTC. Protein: CAWIRMRNNEQFF.

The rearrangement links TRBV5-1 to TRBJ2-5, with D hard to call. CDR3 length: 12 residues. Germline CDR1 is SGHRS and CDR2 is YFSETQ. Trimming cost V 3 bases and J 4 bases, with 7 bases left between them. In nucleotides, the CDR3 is TGCGCCAGCAGCTGGGAAGGAGAGACCCAGTACTTC. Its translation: CASSWEGETQYF.

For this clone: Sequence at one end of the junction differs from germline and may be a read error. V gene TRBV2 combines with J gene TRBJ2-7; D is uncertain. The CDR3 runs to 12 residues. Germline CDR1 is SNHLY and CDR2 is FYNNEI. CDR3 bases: TGTGCCAGCAGTGAAAGCAGCCGGCATGAAAACTTC. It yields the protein CASSESSRHENF.

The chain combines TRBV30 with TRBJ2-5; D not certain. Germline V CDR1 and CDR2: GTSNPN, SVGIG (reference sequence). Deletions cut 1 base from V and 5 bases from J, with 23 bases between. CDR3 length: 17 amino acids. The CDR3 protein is CAWSGGRSGRPRETQYF. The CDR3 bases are TGTGCCTGGAGTGGAGGCCGGTCCGGTAGACCAAGGGAGACCCAGTACTTC.

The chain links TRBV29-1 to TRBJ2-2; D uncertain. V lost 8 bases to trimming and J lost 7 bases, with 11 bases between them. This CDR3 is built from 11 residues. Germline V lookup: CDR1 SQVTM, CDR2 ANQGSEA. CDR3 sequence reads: CSCGVGGELFF. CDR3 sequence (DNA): TGCAGCTGTGGGGTAGGCGGGGAGCTGTTTTTT.

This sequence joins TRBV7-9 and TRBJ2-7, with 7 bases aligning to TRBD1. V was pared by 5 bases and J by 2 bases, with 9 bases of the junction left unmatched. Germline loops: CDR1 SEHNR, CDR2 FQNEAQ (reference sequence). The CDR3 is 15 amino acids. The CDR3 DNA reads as TGTGCCAGCAGCCCCCGGCGAGGGGGCCCCTACGAGCAGTACTTC. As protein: CASSPRRGGPYEQYF.

In DNA, the CDR3 is TGTGCCAGCAGCTTGGTAGGCAGCCTCTACGAGCAGTACTTC. This encodes CASSLVGSLYEQYF. The J gene is TRBJ2-7, the V gene TRBV5-4; no firm D call. The CDR3 sequence is 14 residues long. Germline CDR1 and CDR2: SGHNT and YYREEE (reference sequence). V lost 0 bases and J lost 3, with 10 bases in between.

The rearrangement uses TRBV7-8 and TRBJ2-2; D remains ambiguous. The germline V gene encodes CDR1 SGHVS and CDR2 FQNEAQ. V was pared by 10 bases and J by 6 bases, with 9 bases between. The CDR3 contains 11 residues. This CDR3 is CAIRVAGELFF. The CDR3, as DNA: TGTGCCATCCGGGTGGCCGGGGAGCTGTTTTTT.

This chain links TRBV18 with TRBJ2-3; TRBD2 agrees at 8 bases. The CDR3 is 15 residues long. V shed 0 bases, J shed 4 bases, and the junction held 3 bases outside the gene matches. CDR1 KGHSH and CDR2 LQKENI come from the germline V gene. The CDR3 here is CASSPPSGGADTQYF. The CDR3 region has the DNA TGTGCCAGCTCACCACCCAGCGGGGGCGCAGATACGCAGTATTTT.

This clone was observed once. The CDR3 coding sequence is TGCGCCACCAGGGACAGCATGAACACTGAAGCTTTCTTT. It is translated as CATRDSMNTEAFF. The genes are TRBV10-1 and TRBJ1-1; 7 bases match TRBD1. There are 13 residues in the CDR3. Germline-derived CDR1 and CDR2 are WNHNN and SYGVQD (reference sequence). The V gene end was trimmed by 10 bases and the J gene end by 0 bases; junction bases not matched to a gene: 5.

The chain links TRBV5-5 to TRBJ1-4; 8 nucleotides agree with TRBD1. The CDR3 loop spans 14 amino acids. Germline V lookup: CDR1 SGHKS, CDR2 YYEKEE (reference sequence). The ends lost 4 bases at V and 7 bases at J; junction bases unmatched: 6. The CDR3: CASSPDRGSEKLFF. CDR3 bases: TGTGCCAGCAGCCCTGACAGGGGATCTGAAAAACTGTTTTTT.

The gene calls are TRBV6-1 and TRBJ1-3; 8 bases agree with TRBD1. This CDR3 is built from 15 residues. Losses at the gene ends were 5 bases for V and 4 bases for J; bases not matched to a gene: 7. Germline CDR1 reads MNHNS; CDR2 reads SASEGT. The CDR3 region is CASSIQGAAGNTIYF. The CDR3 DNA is TGTGCCAGCAGTATCCAGGGGGCGGCAGGAAACACCATATATTTT.

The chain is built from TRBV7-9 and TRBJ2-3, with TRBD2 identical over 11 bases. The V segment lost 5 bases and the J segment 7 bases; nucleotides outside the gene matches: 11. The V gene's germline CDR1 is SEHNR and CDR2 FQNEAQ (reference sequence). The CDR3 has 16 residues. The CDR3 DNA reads TGTGCCAGCAGCCTACCCACTAGCGGGAGTTATCATACGCAGTATTTT. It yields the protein CASSLPTSGSYHTQYF.

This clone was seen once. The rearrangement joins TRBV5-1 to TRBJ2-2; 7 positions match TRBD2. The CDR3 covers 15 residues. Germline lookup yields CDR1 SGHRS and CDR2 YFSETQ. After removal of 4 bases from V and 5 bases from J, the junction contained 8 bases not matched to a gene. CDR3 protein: CASSPGAGPTGELFF. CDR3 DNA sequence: TGCGCCAGCAGCCCTGGAGCGGGACCGACCGGGGAGCTGTTTTTT.

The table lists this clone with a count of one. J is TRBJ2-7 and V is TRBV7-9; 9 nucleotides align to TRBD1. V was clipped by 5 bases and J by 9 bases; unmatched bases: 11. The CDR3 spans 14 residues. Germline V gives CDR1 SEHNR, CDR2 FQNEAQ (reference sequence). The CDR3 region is CASSARDRALGQYF. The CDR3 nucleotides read TGTGCCAGCAGCGCACGGGACAGGGCTCTCGGGCAGTACTTC.

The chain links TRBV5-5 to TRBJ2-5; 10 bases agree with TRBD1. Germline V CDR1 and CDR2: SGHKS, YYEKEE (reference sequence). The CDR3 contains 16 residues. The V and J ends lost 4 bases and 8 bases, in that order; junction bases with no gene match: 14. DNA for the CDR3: TGTGCCAGCAGCCCGGATGGGGGACAGGGGCCAAGTACCCAGTACTTC. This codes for CASSPDGGQGPSTQYF.

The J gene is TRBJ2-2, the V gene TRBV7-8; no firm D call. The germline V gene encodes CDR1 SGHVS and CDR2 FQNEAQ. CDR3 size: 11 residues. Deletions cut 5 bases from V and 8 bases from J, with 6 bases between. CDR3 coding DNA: TGTGCCAGCAGCAACGCAGGGGAGCTGTTTTTT. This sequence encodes CASSNAGELFF.

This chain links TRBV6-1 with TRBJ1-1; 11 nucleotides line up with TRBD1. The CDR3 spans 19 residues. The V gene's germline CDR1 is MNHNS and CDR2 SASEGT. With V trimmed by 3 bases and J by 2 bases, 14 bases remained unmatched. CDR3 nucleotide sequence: TGTGCCAGCAGTGAGAGGGGGGGACAGGGGGTATTGGGCAACACTGAAGCTTTCTTT. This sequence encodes CASSERGGQGVLGNTEAFF.

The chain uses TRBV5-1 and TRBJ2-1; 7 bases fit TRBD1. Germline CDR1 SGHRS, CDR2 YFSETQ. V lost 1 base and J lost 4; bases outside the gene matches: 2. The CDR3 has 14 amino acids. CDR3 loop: CASSLRQGYNEQFF. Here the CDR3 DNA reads TGCGCCAGCAGCTTGCGACAGGGATACAATGAGCAGTTCTTC.

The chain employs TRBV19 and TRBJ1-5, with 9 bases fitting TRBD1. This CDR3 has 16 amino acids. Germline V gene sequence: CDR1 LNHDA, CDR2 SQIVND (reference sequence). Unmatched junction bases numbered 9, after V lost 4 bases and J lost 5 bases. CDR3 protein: CASSTADRGGYQPQHF. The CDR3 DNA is TGTGCCAGTAGTACTGCGGACAGGGGAGGATATCAGCCCCAGCATTTT. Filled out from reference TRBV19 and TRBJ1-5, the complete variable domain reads DGGITQSPKYLFRKEGQNVTLSCEQNLNHDAMYWYRQDPGQGLRLIYYSQIVNDFQKGDIAEGYSVSREKKESFPLTVTSAQKNPTAFYLCASSTADRGGYQPQHFGDGTRLSIL.

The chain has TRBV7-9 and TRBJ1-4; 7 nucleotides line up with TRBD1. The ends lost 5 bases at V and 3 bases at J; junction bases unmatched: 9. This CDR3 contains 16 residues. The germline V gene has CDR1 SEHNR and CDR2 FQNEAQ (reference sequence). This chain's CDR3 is CASSVTGVPANEKLFF. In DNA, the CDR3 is TGTGCCAGCAGCGTTACAGGGGTTCCGGCTAATGAAAAACTGTTTTTT.